A selection of T cell receptor beta chains follows, all from one sample in a study of vaccination and CD4 T cells after COVID-19. From the PCR reads, TCRdb called clonotypes with MiXCR, one entry per CDR3 protein. The profile shows under 25,000 distinct CDR3 sequences, around 44% of them singletons. No antigens are known for them. Sequenced here: CD4+ T cells from blood, cultured in vitro, sampled before SARS-CoV-2 vaccination. The source is a human donor who had recovered from COVID-19. Each CDR3 is given with its conserved first and last residue. D genes are given only for firm matches. Size is omitted from some rows. Given values are once, few, many or a class for expanded clones.

j_call: TRBJ1-1
v_call: TRBV27
clone_size: .
d_call: TRBD1
cdr3_aa: CASSSYRGQGNTEAFF
cdr3_nt: TGTGCCAGCAGTTCCTATCGGGGACAGGGGAACACTGAAGCTTTCTTT

j_call: TRBJ2-7
v_call: TRBV5-1
clone_size: few
d_call: TRBD1
cdr3_aa: CASSLFETGVREQYF
cdr3_nt: TGCGCCAGCAGCTTGTTCGAGACAGGGGTCCGGGAGCAGTACTTC

j_call: TRBJ1-2
v_call: TRBV6-5
clone_size: .
d_call: .
cdr3_aa: CASSYSASLQGGGGYTF
cdr3_nt: TGTGCCAGCAGTTACTCGGCTAGTCTTCAGGGCGGAGGTGGCTACACCTTC

j_call: TRBJ1-1
v_call: TRBV5-1
clone_size: .
d_call: .
cdr3_aa: CASSLSDVGNTVYF
cdr3_nt: TGCGCCAGCAGCTTGTCGGACGTCGGTAATACGGTATACTTT

j_call: TRBJ1-5
v_call: TRBV28
clone_size: once
d_call: .
cdr3_aa: CASREGTVAAQHF
cdr3_nt: TGTGCCAGCAGGGAGGGGACGGTGGCTGCCCAGCATTTT

j_call: TRBJ2-2
v_call: TRBV7-2
clone_size: few
d_call: TRBD2
cdr3_aa: CASSLTTSGGSGELFF
cdr3_nt: TGTGCCAGCAGCCTGACGACTAGCGGGGGTTCCGGGGAGCTGTTTTTT

j_call: TRBJ2-7
v_call: TRBV27
clone_size: .
d_call: TRBD1
cdr3_aa: CASRQPGQGLYEQYF
cdr3_nt: TGTGCCAGCAGGCAACCGGGACAGGGACTCTACGAGCAGTACTTC

j_call: TRBJ1-1
v_call: TRBV15
clone_size: .
d_call: .
cdr3_aa: CATSRDAVNTEAFF
cdr3_nt: TGTGCCACCAGCAGAGATGCTGTGAACACTGAAGCTTTCTTT

j_call: TRBJ2-5
v_call: TRBV19
clone_size: .
d_call: .
cdr3_aa: CASSGQAQETQYF
cdr3_nt: TGTGCCAGTAGTGGCCAGGCCCAAGAGACCCAGTACTTC

j_call: TRBJ1-1
v_call: TRBV5-4
clone_size: medium-sized
d_call: TRBD1
cdr3_aa: CASSLDPPKTGGLNTEAFF
cdr3_nt: TGTGCCAGCAGCCTCGACCCTCCTAAGACAGGGGGCTTGAACACTGAAGCTTTCTTT

j_call: TRBJ2-1
v_call: TRBV7-9
clone_size: .
d_call: TRBD1
cdr3_aa: CASSLAGLRTGRYNEQFF
cdr3_nt: TGTGCCAGCAGCTTAGCGGGACTGAGGACAGGGAGGTACAATGAGCAGTTCTTC

j_call: TRBJ2-7
v_call: TRBV20-1
clone_size: .
d_call: .
cdr3_aa: CSAQDARSAHEQYF
cdr3_nt: TGCAGTGCTCAGGACGCCCGGTCCGCCCACGAGCAGTACTTC

j_call: TRBJ1-1
v_call: TRBV7-3
clone_size: few
d_call: .
cdr3_aa: CASSPRRNTEAFF
cdr3_nt: TGTGCCAGCAGCCCACGACGGAACACTGAAGCTTTCTTT

j_call: TRBJ2-7
v_call: TRBV2
clone_size: .
d_call: TRBD1
cdr3_aa: CASSPSLGTGLYEQYF
cdr3_nt: TGTGCCAGCAGTCCTTCCCTTGGGACAGGTTTATACGAGCAGTACTTC

j_call: TRBJ2-1
v_call: TRBV20-1
clone_size: .
d_call: .
cdr3_aa: CSARGDPYLNNEQFF
cdr3_nt: TGCAGTGCTAGAGGGGACCCCTACCTAAACAATGAGCAGTTCTTC

j_call: TRBJ1-2
v_call: TRBV19
clone_size: .
d_call: TRBD1
cdr3_aa: CASSTVLTGGYGYTF
cdr3_nt: TGTGCCAGTAGTACCGTCTTGACAGGGGGCTATGGCTACACCTTC

j_call: TRBJ1-1
v_call: TRBV7-9
clone_size: few
d_call: TRBD1
cdr3_aa: CASSLALIRTGVYTEAFF
cdr3_nt: TGTGCCAGCAGCTTAGCACTTATTAGGACAGGGGTATACACTGAAGCTTTCTTT

j_call: TRBJ1-2
v_call: TRBV7-2
clone_size: few
d_call: .
cdr3_aa: CASSSDSFLAGNYGYTF
cdr3_nt: TGTGCCAGCAGCTCCGACTCCTTTTTGGCGGGCAACTATGGCTACACCTTC

j_call: TRBJ1-5
v_call: TRBV10-2
clone_size: .
d_call: TRBD1
cdr3_aa: CASSESRQGPQHF
cdr3_nt: TGCGCCAGCAGTGAGTCGAGACAGGGCCCCCAGCATTTT

j_call: TRBJ1-2
v_call: TRBV24-1
clone_size: .
d_call: TRBD1
cdr3_aa: CATSEGGQALNYGYTF
cdr3_nt: TGTGCCACCAGTGAGGGGGGACAGGCCCTTAACTATGGCTACACCTTC

j_call: TRBJ1-3
v_call: TRBV20-1
clone_size: few
d_call: .
cdr3_aa: CSARATGIGNTIYF
cdr3_nt: TGCAGTGCTAGAGCCACGGGAATTGGAAACACCATATATTTT

j_call: TRBJ2-5
v_call: TRBV11-3
clone_size: .
d_call: TRBD1
cdr3_aa: CASSSPWDRELQETQYF
cdr3_nt: TGTGCCAGCAGCTCCCCATGGGACAGGGAGCTCCAAGAGACCCAGTACTTC

j_call: TRBJ2-3
v_call: TRBV7-7
clone_size: .
d_call: TRBD2
cdr3_aa: CASSLGTSSDTQYF
cdr3_nt: TGTGCCAGCAGCCTTGGGACTAGTTCAGATACGCAGTATTTT

j_call: TRBJ1-6
v_call: TRBV6-1
clone_size: .
d_call: TRBD1
cdr3_aa: CASSDRQGNSPLHF
cdr3_nt: TGTGCCAGCAGCGACCGACAGGGTAATTCACCCCTCCACTTT

j_call: TRBJ2-5
v_call: TRBV6-2/TRBV6-3
clone_size: .
d_call: TRBD2
cdr3_aa: CASSPPRGQETQYF
cdr3_nt: TGTGCCAGCAGCCCCCCGCGGGGGCAAGAGACCCAGTACTTC

j_call: TRBJ1-3
v_call: TRBV7-6
clone_size: .
d_call: TRBD1
cdr3_aa: CASSLSTGGYGNTIYF
cdr3_nt: TGTGCCAGCAGCTTATCTACAGGGGGATATGGAAACACCATATATTTT

j_call: TRBJ1-6
v_call: TRBV20-1
clone_size: few
d_call: .
cdr3_aa: CSALGEGESSPLHF
cdr3_nt: TGCAGTGCCCTGGGGGAGGGGGAAAGTTCACCCCTCCACTTT

j_call: TRBJ1-5
v_call: TRBV19
clone_size: .
d_call: TRBD1
cdr3_aa: CASSIAGDRVGVNQPQHF
cdr3_nt: TGTGCCAGTAGTATAGCGGGAGACAGGGTGGGTGTGAATCAGCCCCAGCATTTT

j_call: TRBJ2-3
v_call: TRBV5-1
clone_size: .
d_call: TRBD1
cdr3_aa: CASSLRQGASTDTQYF
cdr3_nt: TGCGCCAGCAGCCTCCGACAGGGGGCGAGCACAGATACGCAGTATTTT

j_call: TRBJ1-1
v_call: TRBV5-4
clone_size: .
d_call: .
cdr3_aa: CASSLGQDTEAFF
cdr3_nt: TGTGCCAGCAGCTTGGGACAGGACACTGAAGCTTTCTTT

j_call: TRBJ1-1
v_call: TRBV29-1
clone_size: .
d_call: TRBD1
cdr3_aa: CSARTGRSTEAFF
cdr3_nt: TGCAGCGCCCGGACAGGGCGCAGCACTGAAGCTTTCTTT

j_call: TRBJ1-2
v_call: TRBV11-3
clone_size: .
d_call: .
cdr3_aa: CASSLGPGSGYTF
cdr3_nt: TGTGCCAGCAGCTTAGGTCCAGGGAGTGGCTACACCTTC

j_call: TRBJ1-1
v_call: TRBV6-2/TRBV6-3
clone_size: few
d_call: .
cdr3_aa: CATQFWNTEAFF
cdr3_nt: TGTGCCACCCAGTTCTGGAACACTGAAGCTTTCTTT

j_call: TRBJ1-6
v_call: TRBV5-6
clone_size: .
d_call: .
cdr3_aa: CASSAQTRTYSPLHF
cdr3_nt: TGTGCCAGCAGCGCTCAGACCCGAACCTATTCACCCCTCCACTTT

j_call: TRBJ1-2
v_call: TRBV10-3
clone_size: few
d_call: .
cdr3_aa: CAISEGTEGYGYTF
cdr3_nt: TGTGCCATCAGTGAAGGGACGGAAGGCTATGGCTACACCTTC

j_call: TRBJ1-1
v_call: TRBV11-3
clone_size: few
d_call: TRBD1
cdr3_aa: CASSPRTGLGTEAFF
cdr3_nt: TGTGCCAGCAGCCCCCGGACAGGGTTGGGCACTGAAGCTTTCTTT

j_call: TRBJ2-7
v_call: TRBV20-1
clone_size: .
d_call: TRBD1
cdr3_aa: CSASGTGERYEQYF
cdr3_nt: TGCAGTGCGTCCGGAACAGGGGAGCGGTACGAGCAGTACTTC

j_call: TRBJ1-1
v_call: TRBV4-1
clone_size: .
d_call: .
cdr3_aa: CASNLDPRGAVRNTEAFF
cdr3_nt: TGCGCCAGCAACCTCGATCCAAGGGGGGCTGTAAGGAACACTGAAGCTTTCTTT

j_call: TRBJ1-5
v_call: TRBV2
clone_size: .
d_call: TRBD1
cdr3_aa: CASRGTGENQPQHF
cdr3_nt: TGTGCCAGCAGAGGGACAGGGGAGAATCAGCCCCAGCATTTT

j_call: TRBJ1-5
v_call: TRBV19
clone_size: .
d_call: .
cdr3_aa: CASGDAIGGGSQPQHF
cdr3_nt: TGTGCCAGTGGGGACGCAATTGGGGGGGGCAGTCAGCCCCAGCATTTT

j_call: TRBJ1-3
v_call: TRBV4-2
clone_size: .
d_call: .
cdr3_aa: CASSQRDSSGNTIYF
cdr3_nt: TGTGCCAGCAGCCAACGAGACAGCTCTGGAAACACCATATATTTT

j_call: TRBJ1-1
v_call: TRBV10-3
clone_size: .
d_call: .
cdr3_aa: CASRNQNTEAFF
cdr3_nt: TGTGCCTCACGGAACCAGAACACTGAAGCTTTCTTT

j_call: TRBJ2-3
v_call: TRBV12-3/TRBV12-4
clone_size: .
d_call: .
cdr3_aa: CASSLTGTDTQYF
cdr3_nt: TGTGCCAGCAGTTTAACAGGGACAGATACGCAGTATTTT

j_call: TRBJ1-1
v_call: TRBV5-4
clone_size: .
d_call: .
cdr3_aa: CASSLVGTEAFF
cdr3_nt: TGTGCCAGCAGCTTGGTAGGGACAGAAGCTTTCTTT